Here is one TCR beta chain with its context. Its recognized antigen is unknown. No quality values exist for individual bases; no much larger clone is one base distant. As encoded in the germline V gene, CDR1 is MGHRA while CDR2 is YSYEKL. The CDR3 starts with the cysteine, ends with the phenylalanine, and has 15 residues. This entry keeps only the CDR3 DNA: 45 bases, framed from base 1. V was cut back by 6 bases and J by 3 bases, leaving a gap of 15 bases between them. The data originate from a study of blood T cell repertoires in COVID-19 (dated by TCRdb to 2020 to 2022). Regarding the research as a whole: Samples from collaborators originated in the United States, Italy and Spain and spanned both the acute and convalescent phases of COVID-19. Sample metadata almost always included a de-identified subject ID, COVID-19 status, age in years and sex. The dataset comprised deeply sampled blood TCRbeta repertoires from subjects exposed to, actively infected with, or recovered from COVID-19. The repertoires were released in a freely available public database intended as a resource for research on the immune response to SARS-CoV-2. Where available, HLA class I and class II types were obtained from metadata supplied by the sample provider rather than from assay-based typing. The material from the prospective study consisted of cDNA or gDNA derived from T cells, B-cell-depleted T cells, or PBMCs. Samples were obtained from the ongoing ImmuneRACE study (first 160 participants) and from approximately 1,200 subjects provided by 6 global collaborators.

Enrolling through a virtual design, the prospective study's participants ranged in age from roughly 18 to 89 years and lived across 24 United States geographic areas. To assign participants to cohorts, the prospective study relied on clinical history that participants themselves reported in a screening survey and a study questionnaire. Recovered participants in ImmuneRACE Cohort 3 were defined as having two consecutive negative NP/OP PCR tests, clearance from a healthcare professional, or resolution of symptoms. Each participant in the prospective study had whole blood, serum and a nasopharyngeal or oropharyngeal swab collected by mobile phlebotomists. Participants in the prospective study had the option to provide additional blood draws and questionnaires over a roughly two-month period. Blood samples from the prospective study were shipped frozen or at room temperature prior to DNA extraction.

The immunoSEQ Assay, a bias-controlled multiplex PCR, was used to amplify TCRbeta CDR3 regions from genomic DNA. In the authors' own workflow: The number of nucleated cells in each sample was estimated from the amplification of reference gene primers within the assay. To quantify the absolute abundance of each unique TCRbeta CDR3 rearrangement, sequence reads were collapsed and filtered. For each sample, productive Simpson clonality was calculated as the square root of Simpson's diversity index over productive rearrangements. Sourced from immuneACCESS, this table was stored by TCRdb with only in-frame sequences that have V and J called. A share of the clones is absent; for the studies checked, an unresolved V gene accounts for under half, and the remainder has no known explanation. The V and J calls and the clone size are those of that table, but D and trimming were determined from the DNA. Counted in this sample were 120,000 or so clones; about 83% of them appeared once. The ten largest clones capture approximately 3.6% of the sample.

Overall results and qualifications from the work: Clinical and demographic metadata were provided uncurated, with the amount varying by source and participant.

This sequence was found in a woman in her thirties who had recovered from COVID-19. Sequenced input: PBMCs or T cells enriched from blood (not recorded which). The chain links TRBV4-1 with TRBJ1-3; the D region possibly corresponds to TRBD1 (6 bases align). The sequenced DNA is TGCGCCAGCAGTAGCAGGGGTGCCGGTGGAAACACCATATATTTT. This translates into CASSSRGAGGNTIYF.